The 8 T cell receptor beta chains reported below all come from one sample, sequenced in a study of cytomegalovirus exposure and HLA in healthy donors. Amplification used 60 Vbeta primers and 13 Jbeta primers. Sequencing was performed with immunoSEQ multiplex PCR; in TCRdb, only in-frame clones are kept and a portion is missing. The sample has roughly 180,000 clones; roughly 80% are singletons. The sequenced sample was PBMCs. These receptors were obtained from a male donor in good health and CMV-seronegative.

This clone came up once. V usage is TRBV28 and J usage is TRBJ1-4, with TRBD1 matching over 9 bases. The CDR3 contains 15 residues. With 5 bases clipped from V and 8 bases from J, the junction kept 9 bases outside the gene matches. Germline V lookup: CDR1 MDHEN, CDR2 SYDVKM. The CDR3 protein is CASSPSTGGAEKLFF. The CDR3 DNA is TGTGCCAGCAGTCCGTCGACAGGGGGGGCCGAAAAACTGTTTTTT.

V usage is TRBV18 and J usage is TRBJ2-1, with D tentatively TRBD2 (5 bases). This CDR3 has 15 amino acids. With 1 base removed from V and 5 bases from J, the gap between germline ends came to 12 bases. Germline V gene lookup returns CDR1 KGHSH and CDR2 LQKENI. CDR3 nucleotide sequence: TGTGCCAGCTCACCACACGTGGGAGTGGACAATGAGCAGTTCTTC. This codes for CASSPHVGVDNEQFF.

The gene calls are TRBV19 and TRBJ2-3, with 7 bases identical to TRBD1. The CDR3 extends over 14 amino acids. The germline V gene has CDR1 LNHDA and CDR2 SQIVND (reference sequence). V was clipped by 2 bases and J by 5 bases; unmatched bases: 4. DNA for the CDR3: TGTGCCAGTAGTATACCAGGGGGACGAGATACGCAGTATTTT. This codes for CASSIPGGRDTQYF.

This clone was detected only once. V is TRBV11-1 and J is TRBJ2-7, with D perhaps matching TRBD2 (6 bases). CDR3 length: 15 amino acids. Germline-derived CDR1 and CDR2 are SGHAT and FQDESV (reference sequence). Deletions cut 5 bases from V and 2 bases from J, with 16 bases between. In DNA form, the CDR3 reads TGTGCCAGCAGCCTAAGGACTACCCCTACCTACGAGCAGTACTTC. Protein: CASSLRTTPTYEQYF.

The rearrangement joins TRBV21-1 to TRBJ2-1; the DNA was not compared with TRBD1, the D call given in the table. TRBV21-1 is described as a pseudogene. The CDR3 loop spans 16 amino acids. CDR3 protein: CASSKVTQGGDNEQFF. The CDR3 nucleotides are TGTGCCAGCAGCAAAGTAACCCAGGGTGGGGACAATGAGCAGTTCTTC.

V usage is TRBV15 and J usage is TRBJ2-7, with a possible D match to TRBD1 (5 bases). V lost 1 base, J lost 2 bases, and 12 bases lay in between. The CDR3 extends over 15 amino acids. The germline gives CDR1 LNHNV, CDR2 YYDKDF (reference sequence). Here the CDR3 DNA reads TGTGCCACCAGCAGAGGTTTTCCAGGGACCTACGAGCAGTACTTC. Its translation: CATSRGFPGTYEQYF.

The chain is built from TRBV19 and TRBJ2-3; 9 bases map to TRBD1. Germline V gene data show CDR1 as LNHDA and CDR2 as SQIVND (reference sequence). The J segment lost 5 bases and the V segment lost 6 bases, leaving 6 bases of the junction unmatched. This CDR3 is 14 amino acids long. DNA of the CDR3: TGTGCCAGTAGAAAACAGGGGGCGGGAGATACGCAGTATTTT. Translation: CASRKQGAGDTQYF.

V gene TRBV2 combines with J gene TRBJ1-1; 8 positions agree with TRBD1. J was trimmed by 4 bases and V by 6 bases; bases with no gene match: 4. The V gene's germline CDR1 is SNHLY and CDR2 FYNNEI. This CDR3 has 13 residues. CDR3 sequence reads: CASSGQGSTEAFF. The DNA of the CDR3 is TGTGCCAGCAGCGGACAGGGTAGCACTGAAGCTTTCTTT.